Below are 20 T cell receptor beta chains sequenced from a single sample in a study of T cell responses to AZD1222 COVID-19 vaccine. Libraries were prepared by immunoSEQ multiplex PCR; TCRdb keeps only in-frame clonotypes and omits some of them. The sample consists of about 150,000 clones, about 92% of them appearing once. Sequenced here: peripheral blood, sampled 28 days after the second AZD1222 dose. The receptors come from an adult who received the AZD1222 COVID-19 vaccine.

Only one count was recorded for this clone. The chain is built from TRBV6-5 and TRBJ2-5; the D is unclear. Germline V gene data show CDR1 as MNHEY and CDR2 as SVGAGI. The V gene lost 10 bases and the J gene lost 5 bases, with 17 bases spanning the gap. The CDR3 runs to 13 residues. The CDR3 nucleotides read TGTGCCACCCTTTCACTCCCAGGCGAGACCCAGTACTTC. Translation: CATLSLPGETQYF.

The chain joins TRBV30 to TRBJ2-1; 7 bases are shared with TRBD2. The CDR3 totals 15 residues. Germline CDR1 GTSNPN, CDR2 SVGIG (reference sequence). V lost 3 bases to trimming and J lost 0 bases; unmatched junction nucleotides: 5. In DNA form, the CDR3 reads TGTGCCTGGAGCGGTGGCGGGAGCTCCTACAATGAGCAGTTCTTC. Protein: CAWSGGGSSYNEQFF.

The chain combines TRBV10-3 with TRBJ1-1; D is ambiguous. The CDR3 runs to 15 residues. Germline-derived CDR1 and CDR2 are ENHRY and SYGVKD. Trimming shortened V by 0 bases and J by 8 bases, and 16 bases separated the two germline ends. CDR3 in amino acids: CAISESVDPSREAFF. Written as DNA, the CDR3 is TGTGCCATCAGTGAGTCCGTGGACCCCAGCCGGGAAGCTTTCTTT.

This chain connects TRBV7-3 to TRBJ2-5, with D possibly TRBD1 on 7 matching bases. Germline V gene data show CDR1 as SGHTA and CDR2 as FQGTGA. The germline V and J ends were trimmed by 5 bases and 1 base, with 14 bases remaining between them. This CDR3 contains 15 residues. CDR3 nucleotide sequence: TGTGCCAGCAGCCTGACAGGGAGGCCCCAAGAGACCCAGTACTTC. Amino acids: CASSLTGRPQETQYF. Full variable domain (remainder filled in from reference TRBV7-3 and TRBJ2-5): GAGVSQTPSNKVTEKGKYVELRCDPISGHTALYWYRQSLGQGPEFLIYFQGTGAADDSGLPNDRFFAVRPEGSVSTLKIQRTERGDSAVYLCASSLTGRPQETQYFGPGTRLLVL.

V and J are TRBV3-1 (or the pseudogene TRBV3-2) and TRBJ2-7, with 10 bases matching TRBD1. The CDR3 is made up of 17 amino acids. Germline-derived CDR1 and CDR2 are LGHDT and YNNKEL (reference sequence). V trimming: 4 bases; J trimming: 2 bases; junction bases outside the gene matches: 11. Here the CDR3 DNA reads TGTGCCAGCAGCCGCTTACCGGGGACAGGGGTAGCCTACGAGCAGTACTTC. Translated, it gives CASSRLPGTGVAYEQYF.

This chain connects TRBV18 to TRBJ2-5; D remains ambiguous. V gave up 5 bases and J gave up 4 bases, with 2 bases separating them. CDR1 KGHSH and CDR2 LQKENI come from the germline V gene. The CDR3 is 10 residues long. CDR3 region: CASSRETQYF. For the CDR3, the DNA is TGTGCCAGCTCAAGAGAGACCCAGTACTTC.

The rearrangement joins TRBV4-3 to TRBJ2-2; TRBD1 aligns across 8 bases. This CDR3 is built from 16 residues. Germline CDR1 and CDR2: LGHNA and YSLEER. Trimming removed 2 bases from V and 3 bases from J; junction bases left unmatched: 5. CDR3 in amino acids: CASSQPTGAHTGELFF. The CDR3 DNA reads TGCGCCAGCAGCCAACCGACAGGGGCGCACACCGGGGAGCTGTTTTTT.

The V call is TRBV18, the J call TRBJ1-3; possible D gene TRBD1, 6 bases. Trimming cost V 3 bases and J 0 bases, with 12 bases left between them. Germline lookup yields CDR1 KGHSH and CDR2 LQKENI. The CDR3 covers 16 residues. CDR3 DNA: TGTGCCAGCTCACCCCCGGGCAGGGGCTCTGGAAACACCATATATTTT. Protein: CASSPPGRGSGNTIYF.

The chain links TRBV4-3 to TRBJ1-1, with 9 bases identical to TRBD1. Per the germline V gene, CDR1 is LGHNA and CDR2 is YSLEER. The trim removed 4 bases at V and 4 bases at J, leaving 4 bases unmatched. The CDR3 runs to 14 residues. CDR3 sequence (DNA): TGCGCCAGCAGCCCTTTGGACAGGGGCACTGAAGCTTTCTTT. Translation: CASSPLDRGTEAFF.

This chain connects TRBV9 to TRBJ2-7, with TRBD1 matching over 8 bases. The CDR3 is 15 residues long. Losses at the gene ends were 3 bases for V and 5 bases for J; bases not matched to a gene: 10. Germline V gene data show CDR1 as SGDLS and CDR2 as YYNGEE. The CDR3 is CASSEGQAARNEQYF. The CDR3 bases are TGTGCCAGCAGCGAGGGACAGGCGGCTAGGAACGAGCAGTACTTC.

The chain uses TRBV5-5 and TRBJ1-2, with unresolved D. V lost 0 bases, J lost 3 bases, and 9 bases lay in between. Germline V gives CDR1 SGHKS, CDR2 YYEKEE (reference sequence). CDR3 size: 14 residues. The CDR3 is CASSLGPEHYGYTF. The CDR3, as DNA: TGTGCCAGCAGCTTGGGGCCCGAGCACTATGGCTACACCTTC.

This clone was seen more than once but under ten times. V gene TRBV4-1 combines with J gene TRBJ2-7; 16 positions match TRBD2. V trimming: 2 bases; J trimming: 4 bases; junction bases outside the gene matches: 11. CDR3 length: 19 residues. Germline V gives CDR1 MGHRA, CDR2 YSYEKL. CDR3 residues: CASSQTKVGLAGGRYEQYF. The CDR3 coding sequence is TGCGCCAGCAGCCAAACAAAGGTGGGACTAGCGGGAGGGCGGTACGAGCAGTACTTC.

This chain links TRBV14 with TRBJ2-1; 10 nucleotides agree with TRBD2. Trimming cost V 5 bases and J 4 bases; bases outside gene matches: 11. The germline CDR1 and CDR2 sequences are SGHDN and FVKESK. This CDR3 is built from 17 residues. CDR3 in amino acids: CASSEISGRWAYNEQFF. The DNA of the CDR3 is TGTGCCAGCAGCGAAATTAGCGGGAGGTGGGCTTACAATGAGCAGTTCTTC.

This clone was counted a single time. V is TRBV5-1 and J is TRBJ1-2; D not resolved. The CDR3 has 13 residues. Germline CDR1 is SGHRS and CDR2 is YFSETQ. Trimming removed 0 bases at V and 7 bases at J, with 10 bases between. The chain's CDR3 is CASSLASRGGYTF. The CDR3 region has the DNA TGCGCCAGCAGCTTGGCCAGTCGGGGTGGCTACACCTTC.

This rearrangement joins TRBV7-9 to TRBJ2-7, with 8 bases lining up with TRBD1. Germline CDR1 and CDR2: SEHNR and FQNEAQ (reference sequence). The ends lost 5 bases at V and 0 bases at J; junction bases unmatched: 9. The CDR3 spans 16 residues. The DNA of the CDR3 is TGTGCCAGCAGCCCATCAGGGGGCCACAGCTCCTACGAGCAGTACTTC. It codes for CASSPSGGHSSYEQYF.

The chain has TRBV10-1 and TRBJ2-7; 13 positions agree with TRBD2. Germline V gives CDR1 WNHNN, CDR2 SYGVQD (reference sequence). The CDR3 runs 16 residues. After removal of 2 bases from V and 6 bases from J, the junction contained 7 bases not matched to a gene. The DNA for the CDR3 is TGCGCCAGCAGTGAGCCGGGACTAGCGGGATTTAGCGAGCAGTACTTC. It translates to CASSEPGLAGFSEQYF.

This chain links TRBV11-2 with TRBJ1-2, with D maybe TRBD1 (6 bases). Trimming pared 4 bases from V and 8 bases from J, leaving 14 bases between. The CDR3 runs 13 residues. Germline CDR1 and CDR2: SGHAT and FQNNGV. The CDR3, as DNA: TGTGCCAGCAGCTACCTCCCAGGGGAGGGCTACACCTTC. It encodes CASSYLPGEGYTF.

This clone was recorded once. The genes are TRBV18 and TRBJ2-1, with unresolved D. The CDR3 contains 13 residues. Germline loops: CDR1 KGHSH, CDR2 LQKENI. Trimming took off 4 bases at V and 4 bases at J, with 8 bases between the two ends. The DNA of the CDR3 is TGTGCCAGCTCACTGACGGCTTACAATGAGCAGTTCTTC. Protein product: CASSLTAYNEQFF.

CDR3 in DNA: TGCGCCAGCAGCTTGGCCTCGGCGGGAGTTAGCTCCTACAATGAGCAGTTCTTC. Protein product: CASSLASAGVSSYNEQFF. V usage is TRBV5-1 and J usage is TRBJ2-1; 7 positions agree with TRBD2. CDR1 is SGHRS, CDR2 YFSETQ, per germline. The CDR3 covers 18 residues. Trimming took 0 bases from V and 0 from J; bases not matched to a gene: 9.

V usage is TRBV5-4 and J usage is TRBJ2-5, with a tentative D call TRBD1 (5 bases). With 2 bases removed from V and 5 bases from J, the gap between germline ends came to 10 bases. The CDR3 is 13 residues long. Germline CDR1 SGHNT, CDR2 YYREEE (reference sequence). The CDR3 region is CASSLQVEETQYF. CDR3 nucleotides: TGTGCCAGCAGCTTACAGGTTGAGGAGACCCAGTACTTC.